This T cell receptor (beta chain) comes out of a study of T cells in Graves' hyperthyroidism and ophthalmopathy. Study-wide context: The initial diagnosis was the point when peripheral blood was collected, ahead of any treatment.

There were TCR beta CDR3 regions amplified from RNA transcripts. The HTBI set primed first-round TCR CDR3 RT-PCR. TCRdb recomputed calls from the multiplex PCR reads with MiXCR, one row per CDR3 protein. The repertoire includes under 350,000 distinct CDR3 sequences, 21% of them detected once, and under 55% sits in the top ten. Study-level points and caveats: Before onset, ophthalmopathy was predicted by the model a median roughly 6.8 months earlier. By a 13 V-J model, ophthalmopathy was set apart from stable hyperthyroidism.

Per germline, CDR1 LNHDA and CDR2 SQIVND (reference sequence). J lost 5 bases, V lost 4 bases, and 6 bases had no gene match. The CDR3 loop spans 15 amino acids. In this sample, this clonotype turned up a few times. No antigen is known for it. Lactation, pregnancy, other autoimmune disease or uncontrolled infection led to exclusion of patients. This receptor was taken from a woman aged 45-65 years with Graves' hyperthyroidism. The gene calls are TRBV19 and TRBJ2-2; 8 nucleotides align to TRBD2. The source material was blood. The CDR3 sequence: CASSKSGSYTGELFF. CDR3 nucleotide sequence: TGTGCCAGTAGTAAAAGCGGGAGCTATACCGGGGAGCTGTTTTTT.